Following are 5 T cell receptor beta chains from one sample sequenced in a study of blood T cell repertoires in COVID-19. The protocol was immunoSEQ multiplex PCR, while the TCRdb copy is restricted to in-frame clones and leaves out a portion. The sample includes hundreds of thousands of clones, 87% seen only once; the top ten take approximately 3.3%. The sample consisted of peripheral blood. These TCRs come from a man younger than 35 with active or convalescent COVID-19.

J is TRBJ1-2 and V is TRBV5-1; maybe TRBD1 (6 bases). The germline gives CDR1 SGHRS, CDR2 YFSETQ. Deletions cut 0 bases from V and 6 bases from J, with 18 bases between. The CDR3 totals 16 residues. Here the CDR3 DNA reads TGCGCCAGCAGCTTGGGGGGCAATACAGGGTCGGATGGCTACACCTTC. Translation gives CASSLGGNTGSDGYTF.

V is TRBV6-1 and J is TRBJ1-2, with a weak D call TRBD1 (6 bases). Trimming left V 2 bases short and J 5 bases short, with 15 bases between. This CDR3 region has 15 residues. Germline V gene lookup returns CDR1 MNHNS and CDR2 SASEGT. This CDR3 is CASSEPGGAGYGYTF. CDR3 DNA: TGTGCCAGCAGTGAACCTGGGGGGGCAGGGTATGGCTACACCTTC.

The chain's CDR3 is CASKYRGGADTEAFF. CDR3 sequence (DNA): TGTGCCAGCAAATATAGAGGGGGCGCTGACACTGAAGCTTTCTTT. The V call is TRBV6-5, the J call TRBJ1-1, with TRBD1 matching 7 bases. V lost 7 bases and J lost 3; bases outside the gene matches: 11. The CDR3 covers 15 residues. Germline values: CDR1 MNHEY, CDR2 SVGAGI.

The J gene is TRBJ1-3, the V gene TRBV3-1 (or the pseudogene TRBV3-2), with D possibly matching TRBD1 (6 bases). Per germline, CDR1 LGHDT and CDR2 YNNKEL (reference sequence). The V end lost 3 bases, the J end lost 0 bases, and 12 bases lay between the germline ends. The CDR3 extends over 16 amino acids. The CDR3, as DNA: TGTGCCAGCAGCCAGCTGACAGGTCTCTCTGGAAACACCATATATTTT. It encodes CASSQLTGLSGNTIYF.

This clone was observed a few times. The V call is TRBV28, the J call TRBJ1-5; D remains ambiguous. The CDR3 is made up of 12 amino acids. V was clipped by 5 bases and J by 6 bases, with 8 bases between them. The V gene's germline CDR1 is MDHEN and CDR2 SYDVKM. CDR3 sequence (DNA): TGTGCCAGCAGTCCGTACACTCAGCCCCAGCATTTT. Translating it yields CASSPYTQPQHF. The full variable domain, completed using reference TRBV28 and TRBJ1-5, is DVKVTQSSRYLVKRTGEKVFLECVQDMDHENMFWYRQDPGLGLRLIYFSYDVKMKEKGDIPEGYSVSREKKERFSLILESASTNQTSMYLCASSPYTQPQHFGDGTRLSIL.